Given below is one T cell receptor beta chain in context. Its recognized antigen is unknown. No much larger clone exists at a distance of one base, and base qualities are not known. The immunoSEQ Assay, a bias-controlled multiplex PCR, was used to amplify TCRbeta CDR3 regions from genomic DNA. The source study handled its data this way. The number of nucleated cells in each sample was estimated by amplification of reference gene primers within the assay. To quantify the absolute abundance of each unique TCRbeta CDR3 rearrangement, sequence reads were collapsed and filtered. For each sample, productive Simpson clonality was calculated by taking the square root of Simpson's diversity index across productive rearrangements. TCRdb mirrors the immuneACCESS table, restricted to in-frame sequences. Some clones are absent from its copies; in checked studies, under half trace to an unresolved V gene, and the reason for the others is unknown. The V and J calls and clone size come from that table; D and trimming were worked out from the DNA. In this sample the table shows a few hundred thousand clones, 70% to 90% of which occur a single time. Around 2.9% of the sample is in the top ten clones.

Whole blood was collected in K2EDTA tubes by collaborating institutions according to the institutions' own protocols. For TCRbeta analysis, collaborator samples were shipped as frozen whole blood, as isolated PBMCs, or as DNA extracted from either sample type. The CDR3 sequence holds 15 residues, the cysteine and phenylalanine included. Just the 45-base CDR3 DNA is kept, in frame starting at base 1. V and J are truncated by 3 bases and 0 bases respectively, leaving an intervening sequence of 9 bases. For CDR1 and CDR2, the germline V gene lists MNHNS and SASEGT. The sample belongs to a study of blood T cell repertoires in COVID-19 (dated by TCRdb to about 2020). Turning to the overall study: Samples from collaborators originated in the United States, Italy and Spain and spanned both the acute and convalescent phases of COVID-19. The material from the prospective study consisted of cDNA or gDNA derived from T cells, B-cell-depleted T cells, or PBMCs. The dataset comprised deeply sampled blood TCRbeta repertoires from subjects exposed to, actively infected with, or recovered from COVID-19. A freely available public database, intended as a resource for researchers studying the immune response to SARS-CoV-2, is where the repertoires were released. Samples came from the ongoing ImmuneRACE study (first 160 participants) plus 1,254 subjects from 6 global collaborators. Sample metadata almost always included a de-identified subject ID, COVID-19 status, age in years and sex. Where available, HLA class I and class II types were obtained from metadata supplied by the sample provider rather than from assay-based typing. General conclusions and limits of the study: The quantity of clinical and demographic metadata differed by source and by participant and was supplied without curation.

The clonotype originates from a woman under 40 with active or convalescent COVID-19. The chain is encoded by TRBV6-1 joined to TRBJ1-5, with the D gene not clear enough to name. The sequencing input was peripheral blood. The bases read TGTGCCAGCAGTGACAGGATGAATAGCAATCAGCCCCAGCATTTT. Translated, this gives CASSDRMNSNQPQHF.